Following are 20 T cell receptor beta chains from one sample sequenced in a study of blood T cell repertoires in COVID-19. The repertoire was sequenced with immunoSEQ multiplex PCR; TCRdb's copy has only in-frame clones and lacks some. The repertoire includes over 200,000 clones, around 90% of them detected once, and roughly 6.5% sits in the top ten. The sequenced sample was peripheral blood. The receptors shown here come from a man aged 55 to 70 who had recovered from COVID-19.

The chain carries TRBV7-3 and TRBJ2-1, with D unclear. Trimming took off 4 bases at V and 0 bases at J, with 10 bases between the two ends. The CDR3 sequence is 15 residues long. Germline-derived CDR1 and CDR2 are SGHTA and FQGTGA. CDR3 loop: CASSSTRSSYNEQFF. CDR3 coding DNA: TGTGCCAGCAGCTCTACTCGGAGCTCCTACAATGAGCAGTTCTTC. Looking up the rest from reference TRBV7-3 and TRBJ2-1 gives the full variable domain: GAGVSQTPSNKVTEKGKYVELRCDPISGHTALYWYRQSLGQGPEFLIYFQGTGAADDSGLPNDRFFAVRPEGSVSTLKIQRTERGDSAVYLCASSSTRSSYNEQFFGPGTRLTVL.

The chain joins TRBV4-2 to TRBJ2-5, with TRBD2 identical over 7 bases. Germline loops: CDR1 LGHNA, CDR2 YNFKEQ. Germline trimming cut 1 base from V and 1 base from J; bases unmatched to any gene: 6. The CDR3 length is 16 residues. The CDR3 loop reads CASSQGMRGIQETQYF. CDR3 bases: TGTGCCAGCAGCCAAGGAATGCGGGGGATCCAAGAGACCCAGTACTTC.

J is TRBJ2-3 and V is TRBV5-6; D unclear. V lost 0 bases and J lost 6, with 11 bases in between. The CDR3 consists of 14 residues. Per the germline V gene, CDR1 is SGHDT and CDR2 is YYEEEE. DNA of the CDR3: TGTGCCAGCAGCTTGGGAGGAAGGTGGGATACGCAGTATTTT. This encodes CASSLGGRWDTQYF.

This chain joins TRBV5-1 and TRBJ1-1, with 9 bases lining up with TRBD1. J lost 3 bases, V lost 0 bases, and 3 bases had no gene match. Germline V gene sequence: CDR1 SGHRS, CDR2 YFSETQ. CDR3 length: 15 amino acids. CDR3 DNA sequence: TGCGCCAGCAGCTTGGGGACAGGGGCGTACACTGAAGCTTTCTTT. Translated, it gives CASSLGTGAYTEAFF.

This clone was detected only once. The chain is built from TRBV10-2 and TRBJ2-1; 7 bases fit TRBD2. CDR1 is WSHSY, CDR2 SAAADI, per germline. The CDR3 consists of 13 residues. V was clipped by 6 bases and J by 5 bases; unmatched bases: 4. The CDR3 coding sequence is TGCGCCAGCAGGCGGGGGACTGACAATGAGCAGTTCTTC. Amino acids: CASRRGTDNEQFF.

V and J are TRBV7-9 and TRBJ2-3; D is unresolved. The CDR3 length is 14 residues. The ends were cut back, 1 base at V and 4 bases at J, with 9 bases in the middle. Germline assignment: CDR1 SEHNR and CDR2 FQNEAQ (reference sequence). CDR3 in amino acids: CASSLGVWPDTQYF. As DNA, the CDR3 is TGTGCCAGCAGCTTAGGTGTATGGCCAGATACGCAGTATTTT.

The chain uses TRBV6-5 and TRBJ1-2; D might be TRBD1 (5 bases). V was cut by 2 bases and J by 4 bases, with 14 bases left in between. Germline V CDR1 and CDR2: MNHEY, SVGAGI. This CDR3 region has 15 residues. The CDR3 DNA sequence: TGTGCCAGCAGTTACCTTGACAGAGACTTCTATGGCTACACCTTC. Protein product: CASSYLDRDFYGYTF.

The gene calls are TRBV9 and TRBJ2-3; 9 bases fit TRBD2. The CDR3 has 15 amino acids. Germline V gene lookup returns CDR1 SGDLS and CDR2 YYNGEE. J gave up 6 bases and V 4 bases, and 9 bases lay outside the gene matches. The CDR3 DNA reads TGTGCCAGCAGCTCCCAGCGGGGGGCCTGGGATACGCAGTATTTT. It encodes CASSSQRGAWDTQYF.

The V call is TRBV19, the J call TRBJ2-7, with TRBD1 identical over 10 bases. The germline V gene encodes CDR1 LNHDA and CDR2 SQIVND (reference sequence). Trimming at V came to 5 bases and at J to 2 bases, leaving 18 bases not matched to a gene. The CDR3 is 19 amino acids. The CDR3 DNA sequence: TGTGCCAGTAGTGCCGAGGACAGGGGGTTCAGCGGGCGCGCCTACGAGCAGTACTTC. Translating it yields CASSAEDRGFSGRAYEQYF.

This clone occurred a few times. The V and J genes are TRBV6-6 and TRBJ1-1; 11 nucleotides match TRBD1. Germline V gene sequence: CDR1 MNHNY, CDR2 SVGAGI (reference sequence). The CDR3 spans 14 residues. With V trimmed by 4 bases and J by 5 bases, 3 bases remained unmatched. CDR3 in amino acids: CASSSWDRGTEAFF. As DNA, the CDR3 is TGTGCCAGCAGTTCTTGGGACAGGGGGACTGAAGCTTTCTTT.

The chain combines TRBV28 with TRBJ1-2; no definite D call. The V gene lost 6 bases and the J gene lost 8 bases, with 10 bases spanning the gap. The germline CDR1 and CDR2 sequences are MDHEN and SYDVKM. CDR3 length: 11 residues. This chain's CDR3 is CASRGAGGYTF. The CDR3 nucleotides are TGTGCCAGCAGAGGAGCGGGGGGCTACACCTTC.

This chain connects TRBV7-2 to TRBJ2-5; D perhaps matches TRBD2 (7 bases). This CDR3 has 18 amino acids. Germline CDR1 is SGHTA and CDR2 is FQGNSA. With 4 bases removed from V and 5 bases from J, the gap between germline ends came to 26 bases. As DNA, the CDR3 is TGTGCCAGCAGCTCTAGCGCCTTGGGACTCAAGGGGGGGGAGACCCAGTACTTC. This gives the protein CASSSSALGLKGGETQYF.

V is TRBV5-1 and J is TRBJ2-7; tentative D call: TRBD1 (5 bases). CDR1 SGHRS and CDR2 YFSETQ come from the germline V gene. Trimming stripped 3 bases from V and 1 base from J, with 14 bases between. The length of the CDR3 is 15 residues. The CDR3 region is CASSSVGQGSYEQYF. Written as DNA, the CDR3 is TGCGCCAGCAGCTCGGTGGGGCAGGGTTCCTACGAGCAGTACTTC.

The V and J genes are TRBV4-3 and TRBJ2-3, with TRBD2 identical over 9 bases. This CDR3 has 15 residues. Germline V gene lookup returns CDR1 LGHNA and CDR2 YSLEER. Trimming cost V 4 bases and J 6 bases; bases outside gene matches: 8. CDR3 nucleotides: TGCGCCAGCAGCCTTGGACTAGCGATGTTGGATACGCAGTATTTT. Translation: CASSLGLAMLDTQYF.

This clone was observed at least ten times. This CDR3 is CASSWGAVGREQYF. The CDR3 bases are TGCGCCAGCAGCTGGGGCGCCGTGGGGAGGGAGCAGTACTTC. The gene calls are TRBV5-1 and TRBJ2-7, with D tentatively TRBD2 (6 bases). V lost 3 bases and J 7 bases, leaving 17 bases between the germline ends. The CDR3 has 14 amino acids. Per the germline V gene, CDR1 is SGHRS and CDR2 is YFSETQ. Together with reference TRBV5-1 and TRBJ2-7, the CDR3 gives the full variable domain: KAGVTQTPRYLIKTRGQQVTLSCSPISGHRSVSWYQQTPGQGLQFLFEYFSETQRNKGNFPGRFSGRQFSNSRSEMNVSTLELGDSALYLCASSWGAVGREQYFGPGTRLTVT.

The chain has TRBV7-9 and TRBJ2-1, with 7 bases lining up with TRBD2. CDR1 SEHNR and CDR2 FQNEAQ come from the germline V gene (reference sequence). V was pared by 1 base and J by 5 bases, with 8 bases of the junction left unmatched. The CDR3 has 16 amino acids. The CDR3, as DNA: TGTGCCAGCAGCTTAGTCAGAGGGAGGGCTAACAATGAGCAGTTCTTC. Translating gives CASSLVRGRANNEQFF.

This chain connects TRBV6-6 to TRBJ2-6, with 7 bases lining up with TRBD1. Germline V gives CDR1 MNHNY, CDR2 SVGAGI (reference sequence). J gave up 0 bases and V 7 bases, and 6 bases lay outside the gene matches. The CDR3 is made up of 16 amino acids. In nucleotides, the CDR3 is TGTGCCAGCACTTGGGACAGCAGCTCTGGGGCCAACGTCCTGACTTTC. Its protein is CASTWDSSSGANVLTF.

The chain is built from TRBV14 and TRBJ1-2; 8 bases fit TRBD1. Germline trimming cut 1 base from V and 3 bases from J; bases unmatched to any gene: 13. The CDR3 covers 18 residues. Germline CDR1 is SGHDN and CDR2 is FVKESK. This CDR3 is CASSQGDRGPQFDYGYTF. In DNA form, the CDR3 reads TGTGCCAGCAGCCAAGGAGACAGGGGTCCCCAGTTTGACTATGGCTACACCTTC.

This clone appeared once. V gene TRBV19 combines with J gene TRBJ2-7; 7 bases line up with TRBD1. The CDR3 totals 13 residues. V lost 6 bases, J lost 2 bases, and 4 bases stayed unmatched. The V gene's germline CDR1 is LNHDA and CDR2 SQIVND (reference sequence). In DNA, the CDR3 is TGTGCCAGTAGCGGGACAGCCGCCTACGAGCAGTACTTC. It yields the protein CASSGTAAYEQYF.

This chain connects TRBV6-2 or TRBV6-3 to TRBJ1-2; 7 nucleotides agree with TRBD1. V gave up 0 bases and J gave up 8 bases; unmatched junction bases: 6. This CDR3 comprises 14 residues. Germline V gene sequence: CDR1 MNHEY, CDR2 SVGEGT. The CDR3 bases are TGTGCCAGCAGTTACTCGGGACAGCGAGGGGGCTACACCTTC. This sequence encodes CASSYSGQRGGYTF.